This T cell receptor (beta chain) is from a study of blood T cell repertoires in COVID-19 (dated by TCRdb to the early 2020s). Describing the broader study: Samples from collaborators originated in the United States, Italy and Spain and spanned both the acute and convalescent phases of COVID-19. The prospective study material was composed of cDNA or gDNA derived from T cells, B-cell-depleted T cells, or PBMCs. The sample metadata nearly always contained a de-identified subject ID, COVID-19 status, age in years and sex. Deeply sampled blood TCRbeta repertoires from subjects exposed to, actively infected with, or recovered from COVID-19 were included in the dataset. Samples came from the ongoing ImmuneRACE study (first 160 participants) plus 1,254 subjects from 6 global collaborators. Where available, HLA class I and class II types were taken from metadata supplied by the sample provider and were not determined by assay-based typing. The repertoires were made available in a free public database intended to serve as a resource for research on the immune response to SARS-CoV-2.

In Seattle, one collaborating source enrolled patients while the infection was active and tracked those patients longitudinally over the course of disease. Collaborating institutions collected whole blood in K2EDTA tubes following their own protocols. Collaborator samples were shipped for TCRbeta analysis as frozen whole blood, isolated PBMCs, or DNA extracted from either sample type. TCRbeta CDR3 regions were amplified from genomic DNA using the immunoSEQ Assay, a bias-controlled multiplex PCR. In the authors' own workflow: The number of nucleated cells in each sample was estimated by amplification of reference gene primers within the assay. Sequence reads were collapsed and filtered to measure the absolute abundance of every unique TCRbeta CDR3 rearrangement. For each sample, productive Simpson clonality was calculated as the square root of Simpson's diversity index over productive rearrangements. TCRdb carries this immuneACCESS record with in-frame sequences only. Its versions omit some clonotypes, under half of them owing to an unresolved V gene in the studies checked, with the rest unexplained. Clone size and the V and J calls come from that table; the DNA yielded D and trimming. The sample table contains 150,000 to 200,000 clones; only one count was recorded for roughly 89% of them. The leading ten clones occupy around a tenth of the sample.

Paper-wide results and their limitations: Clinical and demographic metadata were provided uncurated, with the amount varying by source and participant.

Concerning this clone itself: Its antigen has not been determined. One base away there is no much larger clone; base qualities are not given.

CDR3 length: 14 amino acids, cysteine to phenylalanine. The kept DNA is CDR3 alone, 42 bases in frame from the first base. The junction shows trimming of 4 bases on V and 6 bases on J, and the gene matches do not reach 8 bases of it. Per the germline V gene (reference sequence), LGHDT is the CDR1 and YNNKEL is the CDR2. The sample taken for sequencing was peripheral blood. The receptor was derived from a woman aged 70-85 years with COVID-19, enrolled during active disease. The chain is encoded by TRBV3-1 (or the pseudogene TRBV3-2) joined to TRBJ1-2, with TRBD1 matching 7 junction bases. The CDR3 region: CASSPNRGQHGYTF. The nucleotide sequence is TGTGCCAGCAGCCCTAACAGGGGTCAACATGGCTACACCTTC.